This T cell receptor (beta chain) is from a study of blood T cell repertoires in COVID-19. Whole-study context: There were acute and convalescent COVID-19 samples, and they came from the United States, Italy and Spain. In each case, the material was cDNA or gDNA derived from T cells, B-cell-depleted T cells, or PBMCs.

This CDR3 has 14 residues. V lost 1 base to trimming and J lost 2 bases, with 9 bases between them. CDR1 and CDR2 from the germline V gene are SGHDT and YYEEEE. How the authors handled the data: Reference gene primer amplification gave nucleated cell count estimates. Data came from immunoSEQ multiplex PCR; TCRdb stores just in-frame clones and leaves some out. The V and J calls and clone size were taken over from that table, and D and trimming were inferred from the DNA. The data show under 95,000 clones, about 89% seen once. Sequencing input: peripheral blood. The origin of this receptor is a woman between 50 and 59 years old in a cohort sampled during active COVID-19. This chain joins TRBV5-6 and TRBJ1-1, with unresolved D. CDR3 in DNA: TGTGCCAGCAGCTTGCGGTACGTAAACACTGAAGCTTTCTTT. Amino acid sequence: CASSLRYVNTEAFF. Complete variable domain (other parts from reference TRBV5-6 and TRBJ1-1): DAGVTQSPTHLIKTRGQQVTLRCSPKSGHDTVSWYQQALGQGPQFIFQYYEEEERQRGNFPDRFSGHQFPNYSSELNVNALLLGDSALYLCASSLRYVNTEAFFGQGTRLTVV.